What follows are 18 T cell receptor beta chains derived from one specimen sequenced in a study of blood T cell repertoires in COVID-19. Sequencing was performed with immunoSEQ multiplex PCR; in TCRdb, only in-frame clones are kept and a portion is missing. The data hold 71,000 or so clones, with 85% to 90% observed a single time. The sample taken for sequencing was peripheral blood. The source is a man aged 50-59 years with active COVID-19.

This chain uses TRBV4-2 with TRBJ2-7; 13 positions agree with TRBD2. The CDR3 is 15 residues long. In germline, CDR1 is LGHNA, CDR2 YNFKEQ. V lost 4 bases and J lost 3; bases outside the gene matches: 3. The CDR3, as DNA: TGTGCCAGCAGCCCGGGACTAGCGGGGATCTACGAGCAGTACTTC. Its translation: CASSPGLAGIYEQYF.

The J gene is TRBJ2-7, the V gene TRBV18, with TRBD2 matching 7 bases. Trimming took 2 bases from V and 6 from J; bases not matched to a gene: 7. This CDR3 comprises 14 residues. Germline CDR1 and CDR2: KGHSH and LQKENI. CDR3 sequence reads: CASSPGGSGREQYF. CDR3 bases: TGTGCCAGCTCACCAGGCGGGAGTGGGCGCGAGCAGTACTTC.

V usage is TRBV5-5 and J usage is TRBJ1-2; the D gene is possibly TRBD1 (6 bases). V was clipped by 3 bases and J by 2 bases, with 14 bases between them. The CDR3 consists of 15 residues. Germline V CDR1 and CDR2: SGHKS, YYEKEE (reference sequence). CDR3 DNA: TGTGCCAGCAGCTCACAGGGAGGGCTGAACTATGGCTACACCTTC. It specifies CASSSQGGLNYGYTF.

V is TRBV7-2 and J is TRBJ1-2, with 7 nucleotides matching TRBD1. V trimming: 4 bases; J trimming: 0 bases; junction bases outside the gene matches: 17. The CDR3 length is 19 residues. CDR1 and CDR2 from the germline V gene are SGHTA and FQGNSA. The CDR3 spells CASSSIPHRTGVANYGYTF. In DNA, the CDR3 is TGTGCCAGCAGCTCCATACCCCACCGAACAGGGGTCGCTAACTATGGCTACACCTTC.

The chain employs TRBV24-1 and TRBJ2-3, with D possibly matching TRBD2 (5 bases). Germline loops: CDR1 KGHDR, CDR2 SFDVKD. The CDR3 has 14 amino acids. V was cut by 9 bases and J by 0 bases, with 12 bases left in between. CDR3 sequence (DNA): TGTGCCACCGCCGAGGGTACTAGCACAGATACGCAGTATTTT. This translates into CATAEGTSTDTQYF.

In regard to this clone: At one of its ends the junction is not consistent with the germline gene, which may arise from a read error. The rearrangement uses TRBV7-7 and TRBJ2-6; D might be TRBD2 (5 bases). The CDR3 runs to 16 residues. CDR1 is SSHAT and CDR2 is FNYEAQ in the germline V gene (reference sequence). The DNA of the CDR3 is TGTGCTAGCAGCTTAGTGGGCGGGTCTGGGGCCAACGTCCTGACTTTC. Protein sequence: CASSLVGGSGANVLTF.

The DNA for the CDR3 is TGTGCCAGTAGGGCGACTAGCGGGAGTTACGAGCAGTACTTC. The encoded protein is CASRATSGSYEQYF. The genes are TRBV19 and TRBJ2-7; 12 bases align to TRBD2. The V segment lost 6 bases and the J segment 4 bases; nucleotides outside the gene matches: 4. This CDR3 contains 14 residues. In germline, CDR1 is LNHDA, CDR2 SQIVND (reference sequence).

J is TRBJ1-1 and V is TRBV5-1; the D gene is possibly TRBD1 (5 bases). The CDR3 sequence is 16 residues long. The ends were cut back, 0 bases at V and 0 bases at J, with 12 bases in the middle. Per germline, CDR1 SGHRS and CDR2 YFSETQ. The CDR3 sequence: CASSLGQTSMNTEAFF. In DNA, the CDR3 is TGCGCCAGCAGCTTGGGACAGACATCCATGAACACTGAAGCTTTCTTT.

The chain recombines TRBV3-1 (or the pseudogene TRBV3-2) with TRBJ2-6, with TRBD1 matching 8 bases. The ends lost 1 base at V and 4 bases at J; junction bases unmatched: 18. The CDR3 consists of 21 residues. Germline V gives CDR1 LGHDT, CDR2 YNNKEL (reference sequence). For the CDR3, the DNA is TGTGCCAGCAGCCAAGGGATCTCGGGCAGGGGGCTAGGAGCCGGGGCCAACGTCCTGACTTTC. Its protein is CASSQGISGRGLGAGANVLTF.

The V and J genes are TRBV9 and TRBJ1-5; perhaps TRBD1 as D (5 bases). Germline V gives CDR1 SGDLS, CDR2 YYNGEE. The CDR3 loop spans 13 amino acids. Trimming removed 7 bases at V and 3 bases at J, with 11 bases between. This chain's CDR3 is CASGRGDNQPQHF. DNA of the CDR3: TGTGCCAGCGGCCGGGGGGACAATCAGCCCCAGCATTTT.

The chain uses TRBV18 and TRBJ1-1; D unclear. Germline loops: CDR1 KGHSH, CDR2 LQKENI. The ends were cut back, 3 bases at V and 2 bases at J, with 13 bases in the middle. The CDR3 sequence is 15 residues long. CDR3 sequence reads: CASSPGRLTNTEAFF. As DNA, the CDR3 is TGTGCCAGCTCACCCGGGAGGCTAACCAACACTGAAGCTTTCTTT.

The chain uses TRBV30 and TRBJ2-3, with 10 positions matching TRBD1. V lost 2 bases and J lost 2; bases outside the gene matches: 4. The CDR3 runs to 15 residues. The germline V gene has CDR1 GTSNPN and CDR2 SVGIG (reference sequence). The CDR3 coding sequence is TGTGCCTGGAGTTTGGGACAGGGGAACACAGATACGCAGTATTTT. Protein product: CAWSLGQGNTDTQYF.

The chain has TRBV27 and TRBJ2-3; 8 bases are a match to TRBD2. This CDR3 has 13 amino acids. Per germline, CDR1 MNHEY and CDR2 SMNVEV (reference sequence). The V and J ends lost 6 bases and 6 bases, in that order; junction bases with no gene match: 5. The CDR3 coding sequence is TGTGCCAGCAGCCATCGGGGGGGTGATACGCAGTATTTT. Translating it yields CASSHRGGDTQYF.

The J gene is TRBJ2-7, the V gene TRBV6-5; tentatively, D is TRBD1 (6 bases). The CDR3 sequence is 14 residues long. V lost 0 bases and J 6 bases, leaving 12 bases between the germline ends. The germline gives CDR1 MNHEY, CDR2 SVGAGI. CDR3 nucleotides: TGTGCCAGCAGTTACTCGACCCAGGGGAGCGAGCAGTACTTC. Translated: CASSYSTQGSEQYF.

This sequence joins TRBV7-9 and TRBJ1-1; TRBD1 matches 7 bases. Looked up from germline, CDR1 is SEHNR and CDR2 is FQNEAQ (reference sequence). Losses at the gene ends were 4 bases for V and 3 bases for J; bases not matched to a gene: 8. CDR3 length equals 15 residues. The CDR3 bases are TGTGCCAGCAGCTGGCCCCGGGACAGCTACACTGAAGCTTTCTTT. This sequence encodes CASSWPRDSYTEAFF. Variable domain in full (rest from reference TRBV7-9 and TRBJ1-1): DTGVSQNPRHKITKRGQNVTFRCDPISEHNRLYWYRQTLGQGPEFLTYFQNEAQLEKSRLLSDRFSAERPKGSFSTLEIQRTEQGDSAMYLCASSWPRDSYTEAFFGQGTRLTVV.

This chain joins TRBV28 and TRBJ2-2, with TRBD2 identical over 14 bases. CDR1 MDHEN and CDR2 SYDVKM come from the germline V gene. The CDR3 totals 16 residues. V shed 7 bases, J shed 1 base, and the junction held 2 bases outside the gene matches. For the CDR3, the DNA is TGTGCCAGCATGACTAGCGGGAGGGGGAACACCGGGGAGCTGTTTTTT. Translation: CASMTSGRGNTGELFF.

The gene calls are TRBV6-2 or TRBV6-3 and TRBJ2-3, with 9 bases matching TRBD1. Trimming at V came to 5 bases and at J to 6 bases, leaving 9 bases not matched to a gene. The germline V gene encodes CDR1 MNHEY and CDR2 SVGEGT. The CDR3 is 15 amino acids. The CDR3 coding sequence is TGTGCCAGCAGTAACGGACAGGGGATGACCGATACGCAGTATTTT. Translating gives CASSNGQGMTDTQYF.

The V call is TRBV7-9, the J call TRBJ1-2, with 7 positions matching TRBD1. Germline V gene lookup returns CDR1 SEHNR and CDR2 FQNEAQ (reference sequence). The CDR3 spans 15 residues. Germline trimming cut 5 bases from V and 0 bases from J; bases unmatched to any gene: 6. The CDR3 DNA reads as TGTGCCAGCAGCCCGACGGACAGGCCTAACTATGGCTACACCTTC. As protein: CASSPTDRPNYGYTF.